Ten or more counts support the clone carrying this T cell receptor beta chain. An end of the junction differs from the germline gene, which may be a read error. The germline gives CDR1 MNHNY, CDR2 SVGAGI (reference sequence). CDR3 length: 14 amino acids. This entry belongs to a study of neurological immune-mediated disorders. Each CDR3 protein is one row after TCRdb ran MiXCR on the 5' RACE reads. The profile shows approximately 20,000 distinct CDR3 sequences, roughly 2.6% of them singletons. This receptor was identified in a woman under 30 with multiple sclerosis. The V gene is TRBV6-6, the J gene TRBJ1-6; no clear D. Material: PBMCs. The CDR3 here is CASSYSELGSPLNF. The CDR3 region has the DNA TGTGCCAGCAGTTACTCGGAACTAGGATCACCCCTCAACTTT.